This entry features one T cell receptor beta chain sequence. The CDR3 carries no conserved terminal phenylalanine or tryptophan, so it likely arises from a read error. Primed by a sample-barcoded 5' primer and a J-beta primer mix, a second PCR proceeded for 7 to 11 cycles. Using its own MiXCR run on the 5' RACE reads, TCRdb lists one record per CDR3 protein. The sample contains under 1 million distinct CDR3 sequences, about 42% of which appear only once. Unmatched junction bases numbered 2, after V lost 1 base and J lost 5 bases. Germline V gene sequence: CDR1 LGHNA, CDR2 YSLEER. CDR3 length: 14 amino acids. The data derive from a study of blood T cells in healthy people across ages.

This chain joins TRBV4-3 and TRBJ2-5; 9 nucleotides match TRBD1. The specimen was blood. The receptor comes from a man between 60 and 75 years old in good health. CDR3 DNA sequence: TGCGCCAGCAGCCAAGGGGGACAGGGCGAGACCCAGTACCTC. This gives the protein CASSQGGQGETQYL.